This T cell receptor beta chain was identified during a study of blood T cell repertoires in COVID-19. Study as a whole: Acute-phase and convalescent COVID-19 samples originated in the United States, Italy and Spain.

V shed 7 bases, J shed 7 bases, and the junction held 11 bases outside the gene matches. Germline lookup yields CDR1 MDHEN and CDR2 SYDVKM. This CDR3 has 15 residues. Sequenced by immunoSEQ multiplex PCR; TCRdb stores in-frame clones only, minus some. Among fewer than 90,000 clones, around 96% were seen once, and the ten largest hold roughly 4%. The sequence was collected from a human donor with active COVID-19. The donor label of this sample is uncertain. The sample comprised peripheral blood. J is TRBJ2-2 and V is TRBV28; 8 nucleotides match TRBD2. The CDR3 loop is CASIKSGRSNGELFF. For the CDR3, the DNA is TGTGCCAGCATAAAGAGCGGGAGAAGCAACGGGGAGCTGTTTTTT.